The rows below give T cell receptor beta chains drawn from one sample of a study of immune evolution from preneoplasia to lung adenocarcinoma. Clones were sequenced by immunoSEQ multiplex PCR, and TCRdb holds only the in-frame ones, with some missing. Of approximately 6,800 clones detected, roughly 79% appear once; the ten largest clones hold about 18%. The sample consisted of FFPE adjacent normal lung tissue. These receptors were collected from a person between 65 and 79 years old with lung adenocarcinoma. Both conserved end residues are part of each CDR3. A D gene is named only where the DNA matches it firmly. Clone size, where shown, is once, few, many, or a class for clones that have expanded.

TRBV5-1	large	TRBJ1-4	TRBD1	CASSFGTDNEKLFF	TGCGCCAGCAGCTTCGGGACAGATAATGAAAAACTGTTTTTT
TRBV28	-	TRBJ1-4	-	CASSVRTGQQEKLFF	TGTGCCAGCAGCGTGCGGACGGGTCAGCAGGAAAAACTGTTTTTT
TRBV2	-	TRBJ2-3	TRBD2	CASSVTSGASLYTDTQYF	TGTGCCAGCAGCGTGACTAGCGGGGCCTCCCTTTACACAGATACGCAGTATTTT
TRBV7-9	-	TRBJ2-2	-	CASSLGPGARTGELFF	TGTGCCAGCAGCTTAGGACCGGGGGCTCGGACCGGGGAGCTGTTTTTT
TRBV15	-	TRBJ2-1	TRBD1	CATSRDQGQLFVYNEQFF	TGTGCCACCAGCAGAGATCAGGGACAGCTGTTCGTCTACAATGAGCAGTTCTTC
TRBV2	large	TRBJ1-5	TRBD1	CAIQGATGPQHF	TGTGCCATCCAGGGGGCCACGGGGCCCCAGCATTTT
TRBV7-8	-	TRBJ2-7	-	CASSPGDTFRPYF	TGTGCCAGCAGCCCGGGGGATACCTTTCGTCCGTACTTC
TRBV11-2	-	TRBJ1-2	-	CASSLVARLMGYGYTF	TGTGCCAGCAGCTTAGTGGCCAGGCTGATGGGCTATGGCTACACCTTC
TRBV19	-	TRBJ1-1	TRBD1	CASSIGDRGLTEAFF	TGTGCCAGTAGTATAGGGGACAGGGGGCTAACTGAAGCTTTCTTT
TRBV9	-	TRBJ1-4	TRBD1	CASSPQGQHNEKLFF	TGTGCCAGCAGCCCTCAGGGACAGCACAATGAAAAACTGTTTTTT
TRBV18	-	TRBJ1-4	TRBD1	CASSRDSEKLFF	TGTGCCAGCTCGCGGGACAGTGAAAAACTGTTTTTT
TRBV2	-	TRBJ1-5	-	CASSSGGRSNQPQHF	TGTGCCAGCAGTTCCGGGGGCAGGAGCAATCAGCCCCAGCATTTT
TRBV5-4	-	TRBJ1-2	-	CASSPPGGYGYTF	TGTGCCAGCAGCCCCCCGGGGGGCTATGGCTACACCTTC
TRBV6-5	few	TRBJ1-4	-	CASSPQGRVEKLFF	TGTGCCAGCAGTCCACAGGGTCGTGTTGAAAAACTGTTTTTT
TRBV6-6	-	TRBJ1-1	TRBD1	CASSYSRGEGNTEAFF	TGTGCCAGCAGTTACTCCAGGGGGGAAGGGAACACTGAAGCTTTCTTT
TRBV29-1	-	TRBJ1-1	-	CSVGGEGGQGAFF	TGCAGCGTTGGGGGAGAGGGGGGCCAGGGAGCTTTCTTT
TRBV7-9	-	TRBJ2-3	-	CASRNGAGPWDTQYF	TGTGCCAGCAGGAATGGGGCGGGGCCGTGGGATACGCAGTATTTT
TRBV13	-	TRBJ2-7	-	CASSQSGADEQYF	TGTGCCAGCAGCCAAAGCGGAGCCGACGAGCAGTACTTC
TRBV29-1	-	TRBJ1-1	-	CSVDQGRGVTEAFF	TGCAGCGTTGACCAGGGGAGGGGGGTCACTGAAGCTTTCTTT
TRBV7-9	-	TRBJ2-1	-	CASSGSSYNEQFF	TGTGCCAGCAGCGGCAGCTCCTACAATGAGCAGTTCTTC
TRBV27	-	TRBJ2-7	-	CASSLWGGPEQYF	TGTGCCAGCAGTTTATGGGGGGGCCCCGAGCAGTACTTC
TRBV4-2	-	TRBJ2-7	TRBD2	CASSLLAGASYEQYF	TGTGCCAGCAGCCTACTAGCGGGGGCCTCCTACGAGCAGTACTTC
TRBV15	few	TRBJ2-5	-	CATTFTGLETETQYF	TGTGCCACCACCTTTACAGGGCTCGAGACAGAGACCCAGTACTTC
TRBV27	few	TRBJ2-1	TRBD2	CASSLGTSINEQFF	TGTGCCAGCAGTTTAGGGACTAGCATCAATGAGCAGTTCTTC
TRBV7-9	few	TRBJ2-5	TRBD2	CASSLILAGGPVQYF	TGTGCCAGCAGCTTAATACTAGCGGGGGGGCCGGTCCAGTACTTC
TRBV29-1	few	TRBJ2-3	TRBD1	CSSGQGTDTQYF	TGCAGCTCCGGACAGGGGACAGATACGCAGTATTTT
TRBV5-6	-	TRBJ1-6	-	CASSTARVGSPLHF	TGTGCCAGCAGCACCGCCAGGGTGGGTTCACCCCTCCACTTT
TRBV6-5	-	TRBJ1-1	-	CASSPGLAEAFF	TGTGCCAGCTCCCCCGGGTTGGCTGAAGCTTTCTTT
TRBV10-2	-	TRBJ2-1	TRBD2	CASSDGVAGGYNEQFF	TGCGCCAGCAGTGATGGGGTAGCGGGGGGTTACAATGAGCAGTTCTTC
TRBV5-4	-	TRBJ2-7	TRBD1	CASSKSTGAEYEQYF	TGTGCCAGCAGCAAATCAACAGGGGCCGAATACGAGCAGTACTTC
TRBV7-9	few	TRBJ1-1	-	CASRVQNTEAFF	TGTGCCAGCAGGGTTCAGAACACTGAAGCTTTCTTT
TRBV5-1	-	TRBJ1-1	-	CASSLGSGPEAFF	TGCGCCAGCAGCTTGGGGTCGGGGCCTGAAGCTTTCTTT
TRBV10-3	-	TRBJ2-3	TRBD2	CAINTGGSADTQYF	TGTGCCATCAACACGGGGGGGTCGGCAGATACGCAGTATTTT
TRBV9	few	TRBJ1-2	TRBD1	CARRGETGGMGYTF	TGTGCCAGAAGGGGCGAGACAGGGGGCATGGGCTACACCTTC
TRBV13	-	TRBJ1-2	-	CASGEGSNYGYTF	TGTGCTTCGGGGGAGGGTAGTAACTATGGCTACACCTTC
TRBV10-3	few	TRBJ1-1	TRBD1	CAIREQGARAEAFF	TGTGCCATCAGGGAACAGGGGGCGCGGGCTGAAGCTTTCTTT
TRBV5-1	-	TRBJ2-7	TRBD1	CASSGDRAIYEQYF	TGCGCCAGCAGCGGGGACAGGGCGATCTACGAGCAGTACTTC
TRBV6-6	-	TRBJ1-2	-	CASSYSNGYTF	TGTGCCAGCAGTTACTCTAATGGCTACACCTTC
TRBV5-4	once	TRBJ2-5	TRBD2	CASSVDSGGETQYF	TGTGCCAGCAGCGTGGACAGCGGGGGAGAGACCCAGTACTTC
TRBV7-8	medium-sized	TRBJ2-3	-	CASSSTGFSTDTQYF	TGTGCCAGCAGCTCAACAGGGTTTAGCACAGATACGCAGTATTTT
TRBV6-6	-	TRBJ2-5	TRBD2	CASSSIGRGEETQYF	TGTGCCAGCAGCTCCATTGGGAGGGGCGAGGAGACCCAGTACTTC
TRBV5-1	-	TRBJ2-5	-	CASSPGGGNKETQYF	TGCGCCAGCAGCCCCGGTGGGGGAAACAAAGAGACCCAGTACTTC
TRBV19	once	TRBJ2-1	TRBD1	CASKGGQAGPYNEQFF	TGTGCCAGTAAAGGAGGACAGGCTGGACCGTACAATGAGCAGTTCTTC
TRBV14	-	TRBJ2-1	-	CASSAAPTGNYNEQFF	TGTGCCAGCAGCGCGGCTCCTACAGGGAACTACAATGAGCAGTTCTTC
TRBV2	-	TRBJ1-2	TRBD1	CASQGDSYGYTF	TGTGCCAGCCAAGGGGACAGTTATGGCTACACCTTC
TRBV6-1	-	TRBJ2-3	TRBD2	CASSAQPTSGVTDTQYF	TGTGCCAGCAGTGCCCAACCGACTAGCGGGGTCACAGATACGCAGTATTTT
TRBV5-4	-	TRBJ2-2	-	CASSHTGAGIPGELFF	TGTGCCAGCAGCCACACGGGGGCAGGGATCCCCGGGGAGCTGTTTTTT
TRBV18	-	TRBJ1-1	-	CASSPRREGSEAFF	TGTGCCAGCTCACCAAGGAGGGAGGGATCTGAAGCTTTCTTT
TRBV30	-	TRBJ1-5	-	CAWSRGLYSNQPQHF	TGTGCCTGGAGTCGCGGACTGTATAGCAATCAGCCCCAGCATTTT